The clone carrying this T cell receptor beta chain was counted between two and nine times. The antigen remains undetermined. The CDR3 loop spans 14 amino acids. From germline, CDR1 is LNHNV and CDR2 YYDKDF (reference sequence). V shed 3 bases and J shed 9 bases, with 17 bases lying between them. Peripheral blood from each donor was collected in a volume of approximately 9.5 milliliters. The sample is drawn from a study of blood T cells in healthy people across ages. About the research overall: Roughly one uniquely barcoded beta molecule per two T cells was captured.

PCR was performed a second time for roughly 7 to 11 cycles using a sample-barcoded 5' primer and a J-beta primer mix. A 12-random-nucleotide template-switch adaptor tagged each cDNA molecule. MiXCR, run by TCRdb on the 5' RACE reads, gives a single entry per CDR3 protein. The sample yields over a million distinct CDR3 sequences, around 43% seen once. Notes on the study in general: While age rose, TCR beta diversity per million T cells dropped in a roughly linear way.

This TCR derives from a woman aged 55 to 70 in good health. The sequencing input was blood. The chain recombines TRBV15 with TRBJ1-1; D possibly corresponds to TRBD1 (6 bases). DNA for the CDR3: TGTGCCACCAGCAGCAGGGTAGGGGGAAGAAAAGCTTTCTTT. Protein sequence: CATSSRVGGRKAFF.